Listed below are T cell receptor beta chains from one sample, sequenced in a study of T-cell memory formation after mild COVID-19. TCRdb processed the 5' RACE reads anew with MiXCR; each CDR3 protein has one entry. The sample contains approximately 260,000 distinct CDR3 sequences, roughly 17% of which appear only once. The sequencing sample was made of PBMCs or a T cell subset sorted from them (not recorded which). These receptors came from a man aged 18 to 29 who had mild COVID-19 (a few samples of this study predate the infection). Cell type and time point are not known. Both conserved end residues are trimmed from each CDR3. The size entry is marked missing in some rows and otherwise reads once, few, many or a size class.

j_call clone_size v_call cdr3_aa
TRBJ1-2 few TRBV7-2 ASSLIQGSGYGYT
TRBJ2-5 few TRBV3-1 ASGTAETQY
TRBJ1-2 - TRBV6-5 ASRYQGVGNYGYT
TRBJ2-3 - TRBV5-1 ATSGGSADTQY
TRBJ2-5 - TRBV6-2/TRBV6-3 ASSYSREETQY
TRBJ1-2 - TRBV7-9 ASSLAGTESYGYT
TRBJ2-5 - TRBV7-2 ASSLVQGRETQY
TRBJ2-3 - TRBV3-1 ASSQQLIRTDTQY
TRBJ2-1 - TRBV12-5 ASGFLGHGTSYNEQF
TRBJ2-1 - TRBV6-5 ASVRGDNNEQF
TRBJ2-5 - TRBV9 ASSVGSFLETQY
TRBJ2-1 many TRBV11-1 ASSLGPSGTDLNEQF
TRBJ2-3 few TRBV5-4 ASGLAGYTDTQY
TRBJ1-4 few TRBV11-2 ASKQVPNEKLF
TRBJ1-3 few TRBV20-1 SAPGDGNTIY
TRBJ2-2 - TRBV12-3/TRBV12-4 ASKTGGANTGELF
TRBJ1-6 few TRBV19 ASSALRGDSPLH
TRBJ2-7 - TRBV18 ASSPSDRAYEQY
TRBJ1-5 few TRBV7-2 ASSLGAGANQPQH
TRBJ2-2 - TRBV5-1 ASSLVTPGELF
TRBJ2-3 few TRBV5-4 ASIHGRPEDTQY
TRBJ1-4 - TRBV7-6 ASSLQPSPTNEKLF
TRBJ1-1 few TRBV20-1 SARRGVTEAF
TRBJ2-7 - TRBV7-9 ASSPRRGVKYEQY
TRBJ2-2 - TRBV12-3/TRBV12-4 ASSTPDRGTGELF
TRBJ1-4 - TRBV7-9 ASSLPGRPNEKLF
TRBJ2-1 few TRBV20-1 SADRGGGTYNEQF
TRBJ2-2 - TRBV11-2 ASRDFGDTGELF
TRBJ2-5 many TRBV5-6 ASSFGDGETQY
TRBJ1-1 - TRBV7-9 ASSAVGDVAF
TRBJ2-3 many TRBV7-9 ASSAGVPTDTQY
TRBJ2-7 - TRBV5-1 ASSLVFLSYEQY
TRBJ2-1 - TRBV9 ASSRQASSYNEQF
TRBJ2-1 - TRBV5-1 ASKLEGVSYNEQF
TRBJ2-5 - TRBV7-9 ASRTGAPETQY
TRBJ2-1 - TRBV6-4 ASSPMGGGRNEQF
TRBJ2-7 few TRBV10-3 ACAALHEQY
TRBJ1-5 few TRBV7-8 ASTKDGENQPQH
TRBJ2-3 - TRBV20-1 SAVRGGPDTQY
TRBJ1-5 - TRBV6-2/TRBV6-3 ASSSFTDQPQH
TRBJ2-2 many TRBV2 ASSSLAGGPANTGELF
TRBJ2-3 few TRBV6-5 ASSLRGASLDTQY